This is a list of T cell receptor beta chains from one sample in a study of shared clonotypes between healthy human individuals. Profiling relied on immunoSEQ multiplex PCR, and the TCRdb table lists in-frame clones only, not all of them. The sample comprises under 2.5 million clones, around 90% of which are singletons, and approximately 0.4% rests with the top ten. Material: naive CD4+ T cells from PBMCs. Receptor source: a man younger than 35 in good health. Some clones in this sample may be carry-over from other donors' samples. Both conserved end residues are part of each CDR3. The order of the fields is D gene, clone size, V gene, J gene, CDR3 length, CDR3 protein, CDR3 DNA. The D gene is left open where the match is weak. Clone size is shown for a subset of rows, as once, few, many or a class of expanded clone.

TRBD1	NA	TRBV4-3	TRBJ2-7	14	CASSQSRGTYEQYF	TGCGCCAGCAGCCAAAGCAGGGGGACCTACGAGCAGTACTTC
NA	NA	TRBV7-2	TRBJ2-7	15	CASSFSRISSYEQYF	TGTGCCAGCAGCTTCTCACGGATAAGCTCCTACGAGCAGTACTTC
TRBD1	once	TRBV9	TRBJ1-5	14	CASSLRDSNQPQHF	TGTGCCAGCAGCCTCCGGGACAGTAATCAGCCCCAGCATTTT
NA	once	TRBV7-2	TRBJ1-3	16	CASSSVVGGPGNTIYF	TGTGCCAGCAGCTCGGTCGTCGGGGGCCCTGGAAACACCATATATTTT
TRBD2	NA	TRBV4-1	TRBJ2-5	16	CASRIAIAGGAETQYF	TGCGCCAGCAGGATAGCTATAGCGGGAGGAGCGGAGACCCAGTACTTC
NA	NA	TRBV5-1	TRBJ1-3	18	CASSLDPRGPASGNTIYF	TGCGCCAGCAGCTTGGACCCCCGGGGGCCCGCCTCTGGAAACACCATATATTTT
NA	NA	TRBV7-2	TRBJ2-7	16	CASSLGQPSLYNEQYF	TGTGCCAGCAGCTTAGGGCAACCTTCCCTATACAACGAGCAGTACTTC
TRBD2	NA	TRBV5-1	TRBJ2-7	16	CASSLILAGVYYEQYF	TGCGCCAGCAGCTTGATCCTAGCGGGAGTTTACTACGAGCAGTACTTC
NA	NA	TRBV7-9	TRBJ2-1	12	CASISSGDEQFF	TGTGCCAGCATCTCCAGCGGCGATGAGCAGTTCTTC
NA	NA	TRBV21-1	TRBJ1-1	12	CASSRQGAEAFF	TGTGCCAGCAGCCGACAGGGAGCTGAAGCTTTCTTT
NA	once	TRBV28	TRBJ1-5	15	CASSLFERFNQPQHF	TGTGCCAGCAGTTTATTTGAGAGATTCAATCAGCCCCAGCATTTT
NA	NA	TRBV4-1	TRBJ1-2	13	CASSLGESDGYTF	TGCGCCAGCAGCCTTGGCGAGAGCGATGGCTACACCTTC
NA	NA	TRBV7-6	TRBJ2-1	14	CASSLGQAYNEQFF	TGTGCCAGCAGCTTAGGGCAGGCGTACAATGAGCAGTTCTTC
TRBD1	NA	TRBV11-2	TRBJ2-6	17	CASSPRDSFSGANVLTF	TGTGCCAGCAGCCCCCGGGACAGCTTCTCTGGGGCCAACGTCCTGACTTTC
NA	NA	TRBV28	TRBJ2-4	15	CASSRSTVAKNIQYF	TGTGCCAGCAGTCGATCGACAGTAGCCAAAAACATTCAGTACTTC
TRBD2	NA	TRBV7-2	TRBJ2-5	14	CASSRLAGVETQYF	TGTGCCAGCAGCCGTTTAGCGGGAGTAGAGACCCAGTACTTC
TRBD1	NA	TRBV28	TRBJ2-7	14	CASSLWGQGNEQYF	TGTGCCAGCAGTTTATGGGGACAGGGGAACGAGCAGTACTTC
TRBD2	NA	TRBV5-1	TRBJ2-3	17	CASSLVGSGRGPDTQYF	TGCGCCAGCAGCTTGGTCGGTAGCGGGAGGGGGCCAGATACGCAGTATTTT
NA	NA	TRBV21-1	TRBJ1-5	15	CASSIRDGSNQPQHF	TGTGCCAGCAGCATTCGGGACGGAAGCAATCAGCCCCAGCATTTT
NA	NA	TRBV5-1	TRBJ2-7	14	CASSLLQGPYEQYF	TGCGCCAGCAGCTTGTTACAGGGACCCTACGAGCAGTACTTC
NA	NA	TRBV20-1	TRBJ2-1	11	CSARDINEQFF	TGCAGTGCTAGAGATATTAATGAGCAGTTCTTC
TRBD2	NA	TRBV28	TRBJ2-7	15	CASSPSSGTTYEQYF	TGTGCCAGCAGTCCCTCTAGCGGGACCACCTACGAGCAGTACTTC
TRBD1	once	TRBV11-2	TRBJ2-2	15	CASSRTGANTGELFF	TGTGCCAGCAGCCGGACAGGTGCGAACACCGGGGAGCTGTTTTTT
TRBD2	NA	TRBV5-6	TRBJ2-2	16	CASSLELAGGTGELFF	TGTGCCAGCAGCTTGGAACTAGCGGGAGGTACCGGGGAGCTGTTTTTT
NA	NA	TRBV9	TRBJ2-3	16	CASSGPEGGLSGTQYF	TGTGCCAGCAGCGGCCCCGAGGGCGGACTGTCGGGTACGCAGTATTTT
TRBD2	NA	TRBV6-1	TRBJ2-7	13	CAGTSGSSYEQYF	TGTGCCGGAACTAGCGGGAGCTCCTACGAGCAGTACTTC
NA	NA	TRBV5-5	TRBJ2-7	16	CASRLPGVNSPYEQYF	TGTGCCAGCAGACTTCCCGGGGTGAATAGTCCCTACGAGCAGTACTTC
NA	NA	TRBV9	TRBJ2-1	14	CASSVRGSQGEQFF	TGTGCCAGCAGCGTTCGGGGTTCACAGGGTGAGCAGTTCTTC
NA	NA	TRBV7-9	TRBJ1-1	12	CASSRGSSEAFF	TGTGCCAGCAGCCGTGGGAGCTCGGAAGCTTTCTTT
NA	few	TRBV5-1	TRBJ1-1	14	CASSLVGGDTEAFF	TGCGCCAGCAGCTTGGTGGGGGGCGACACTGAAGCTTTCTTT
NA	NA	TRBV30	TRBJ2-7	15	CAQSGGHGPYAEQYF	TGTGCCCAAAGTGGGGGGCATGGGCCATATGCCGAGCAGTACTTC
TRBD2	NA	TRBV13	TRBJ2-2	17	CASSLLGLAGGDRELFF	TGTGCCAGCAGCTTATTAGGACTAGCGGGAGGGGATCGGGAGCTGTTTTTT
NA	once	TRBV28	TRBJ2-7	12	CASSLRTYEQYF	TGTGCCAGCAGTTTACGGACCTACGAGCAGTACTTC
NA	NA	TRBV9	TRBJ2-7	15	CASSSLPGPRGEQYF	TGTGCCAGCAGTTCCCTTCCGGGACCCCGAGGGGAGCAGTACTTC
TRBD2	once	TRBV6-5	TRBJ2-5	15	CASSRTSGRRETQYF	TGTGCCAGCAGCCGAACTAGCGGGAGGCGAGAGACCCAGTACTTC
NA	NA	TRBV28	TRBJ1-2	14	CASSPRPGPYGYTF	TGTGCCAGCAGTCCGAGGCCGGGCCCCTATGGCTACACCTTC
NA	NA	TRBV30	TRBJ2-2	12	CAWRGDTGELFF	TGTGCCTGGAGGGGTGATACCGGGGAGCTGTTTTTT
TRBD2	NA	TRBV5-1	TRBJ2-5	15	CASSLVAGGEETQYF	TGCGCCAGCAGCTTGGTAGCGGGAGGAGAAGAGACCCAGTACTTC
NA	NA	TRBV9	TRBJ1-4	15	CASSPSAWNDEKLFF	TGTGCCAGCAGCCCTTCGGCGTGGAACGACGAAAAACTGTTTTTT
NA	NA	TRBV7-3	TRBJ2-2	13	CASSTRQTGELFF	TGTGCCAGCAGCACTCGCCAGACCGGGGAGCTGTTTTTT
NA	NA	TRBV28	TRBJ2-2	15	CASSTTPGAGGELFF	TGTGCCAGCAGTACTACCCCCGGGGCCGGCGGGGAGCTGTTTTTT
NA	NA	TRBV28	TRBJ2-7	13	CASSFGQTYEQYF	TGTGCCAGCAGTTTCGGACAAACCTACGAGCAGTACTTC
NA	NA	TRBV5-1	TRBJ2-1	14	CASSLSRQTGEQFF	TGCGCCAGCAGCTTGTCTCGGCAGACCGGGGAGCAGTTCTTC
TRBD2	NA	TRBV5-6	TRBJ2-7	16	CASSFGPGLAGVEQYF	TGTGCCAGCAGCTTCGGACCGGGACTAGCGGGAGTCGAGCAGTACTTC
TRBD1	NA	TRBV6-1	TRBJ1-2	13	CASRTEGAGGYTF	TGTGCCAGCAGAACGGAGGGGGCAGGTGGCTACACCTTC
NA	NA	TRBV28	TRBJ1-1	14	CASSLPGFVWEAFF	TGTGCCAGCAGTTTACCGGGGTTTGTATGGGAAGCTTTCTTT
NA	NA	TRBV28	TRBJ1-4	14	CASSLLGRSEKLFF	TGTGCCAGCAGTTTACTCGGAAGATCCGAAAAACTGTTTTTT
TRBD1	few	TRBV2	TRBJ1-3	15	CASSLATGAGNTIYF	TGTGCCAGCAGCCTAGCGACAGGGGCTGGAAACACCATATATTTT
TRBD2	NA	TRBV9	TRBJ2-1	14	CASSSASGYNEQFF	TGTGCCAGCAGTTCGGCTAGCGGTTACAATGAGCAGTTCTTC
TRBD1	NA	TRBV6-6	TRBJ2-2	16	CASRRTGGTNTGELFF	TGTGCCAGCAGGAGGACAGGGGGCACGAACACCGGGGAGCTGTTTTTT
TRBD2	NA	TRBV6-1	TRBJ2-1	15	CASSPGTRGGDEQFF	TGTGCCAGCAGTCCCGGGACTAGAGGCGGGGATGAGCAGTTCTTC
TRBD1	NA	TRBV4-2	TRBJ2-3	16	CASSQKDRAVADTQYF	TGTGCCAGCAGCCAAAAGGACAGGGCGGTAGCAGATACGCAGTATTTT